This paragraph reports one T cell receptor (beta chain). The data were taken from a study of radiotherapy plus CTLA-4 blockade in lung cancer. Generated by immunoSEQ multiplex PCR, the TCRdb table keeps only in-frame clones and is missing some. This sample has 78,000 or so clones, with 70% to 90% found just once. Germline CDR1 and CDR2: SEHNR and FQNEAQ (reference sequence). The CDR3 length is 18 residues. J gave up 2 bases and V 5 bases, and 13 bases lay outside the gene matches. The sequence was obtained from a human donor with non-small cell lung cancer who had stable disease on radiotherapy plus ipilimumab. The sequenced sample was peripheral blood, obtained from a patient treated with radiotherapy plus ipilimumab. This chain links TRBV7-9 with TRBJ2-3, with 10 bases matching TRBD1. The CDR3 here is CASSQTRDRGTDTDTQYF. The CDR3 DNA reads as TGTGCCAGCAGCCAAACCCGGGACAGGGGAACTGACACAGATACGCAGTATTTT.